What follows are 2 T cell receptor beta chains derived from one specimen sequenced in a study of OX40 agonist ivuxolimab in advanced cancers. Profiled with immunoSEQ multiplex PCR; TCRdb holds only in-frame clones, not every one. The repertoire holds about 61,000 clones, with around nine tenths as singletons. The sequences come from CD4+ or CD8+ T cells sorted from blood, collected in a trial of the OX40 agonist ivuxolimab. These receptor sequences come from an adult with an advanced solid tumor such as melanoma, head and neck, liver or kidney cancer.

The V gene is TRBV6-5, the J gene TRBJ1-1, with TRBD1 as a possible D gene (6 bases). Germline V gives CDR1 MNHEY, CDR2 SVGAGI. The CDR3 runs to 14 residues. V shed 5 bases and J shed 1 base, with 11 bases lying between them. The DNA for the CDR3 is TGTGCCAGCAGTCCCTGGGGGGCGAACACTGAAGCTTTCTTT. This gives the protein CASSPWGANTEAFF.

This clone was seen once. One end of the junction fails to match germline, which may point to a read error. J is TRBJ2-2 and V is TRBV18; D ambiguous. The CDR3 consists of 12 residues. Germline lookup yields CDR1 KGHSH and CDR2 LQKENI. CDR3 coding DNA: TGTGCCAGCTCACCACGGTCCGCCGAAGGGATTTTT. This codes for CASSPRSAEGIF.